These 30 T cell receptor beta chains came from one sample sequenced in a study of T cells in Graves' hyperthyroidism and ophthalmopathy. Amplified TCR beta CDR3 regions came from RNA transcripts. The TCR CDR3 was amplified in a first-round RT-PCR using the HTBI primer set. Each CDR3 protein gets one entry after TCRdb re-called the multiplex PCR reads with MiXCR. This sample carries around 300,000 distinct CDR3 sequences, 22% of them seen once, and the ten largest clones take about 60%. Sequencing was done on a sample of blood. All receptors come from a man aged 25-45 years with Graves' ophthalmopathy.

This clonotype was counted only a few times. The chain recombines TRBV5-1 with TRBJ2-5; 7 bases align to TRBD1. Losses at the gene ends were 5 bases for V and 0 bases for J; bases not matched to a gene: 13. This CDR3 comprises 17 residues. CDR1 and CDR2 (germline): SGHRS, YFSETQ. The CDR3 region is CASRRFRDSQYQETQYF. The DNA of the CDR3 is TGCGCCAGCAGACGTTTCCGGGACAGCCAGTACCAAGAGACCCAGTACTTC.

The chain recombines TRBV18 with TRBJ2-1; TRBD2 matches at 11 bases. The germline gives CDR1 KGHSH, CDR2 LQKENI. CDR3 length: 16 residues. With V trimmed by 3 bases and J by 6 bases, 7 bases remained unmatched. The CDR3 region is CASSPSIAGGPNEQFF. CDR3 sequence (DNA): TGTGCCAGCTCACCCTCTATAGCGGGAGGGCCCAATGAGCAGTTCTTC.

This clonotype has just a few counts. CDR3 region: CATDEVGPGANVLTF. The CDR3 DNA reads TGTGCCACCGATGAGGTGGGGCCCGGAGCCAACGTCCTGACTTTC. This chain uses TRBV28 with TRBJ2-6; TRBD1 is a possible D gene (5 bases). Trimming removed 10 bases from V and 7 bases from J, with 20 bases in between. CDR1 MDHEN and CDR2 SYDVKM come from the germline V gene. CDR3 length: 15 residues.

This chain connects TRBV3-1 to TRBJ1-5; D is undetermined. The CDR3 has 14 amino acids. Germline loops: CDR1 LGHDT, CDR2 YNNKEL (reference sequence). Trimming pared 6 bases from V and 6 bases from J, leaving 15 bases between. Written as DNA, the CDR3 is TGTGCCAGCAGTTACTCAGCCACAACTCAGCCCCAGCATTTT. Amino acids: CASSYSATTQPQHF.

V and J are TRBV12-3 or TRBV12-4 and TRBJ2-1; no clear D gene. The V end lost 8 bases, the J end lost 5 bases, and 16 bases lay between the germline ends. The CDR3 has 14 residues. Here the CDR3 reads CASLFHREDNEQFF. The CDR3 nucleotides read TGTGCCAGCCTGTTCCACCGAGAGGACAATGAGCAGTTCTTC.

The CDR3 is CASRGTGTYEQYF. The CDR3 bases are TGTGCCAGCAGAGGGACAGGGACCTACGAGCAGTACTTC. The V call is TRBV2, the J call TRBJ2-7; 9 nucleotides match TRBD1. V shed 6 bases and J 2 bases; nucleotides not matched to a gene: 2. This CDR3 is built from 13 residues. Germline-derived CDR1 and CDR2 are SNHLY and FYNNEI.

The J gene is TRBJ2-5, the V gene TRBV20-1, with 7 bases identical to TRBD2. This CDR3 is built from 17 residues. Germline lookup yields CDR1 DFQATT and CDR2 SNEGSKA (reference sequence). V lost 6 bases, J lost 5 bases, and 21 bases stayed unmatched. The CDR3 DNA reads as TGCAGTGCATCCCCCGGGGGGTCCGTCGCGGGATTTGAGACCCAGTACTTC. This encodes CSASPGGSVAGFETQYF.

This clonotype was picked up a small number of times. This chain connects TRBV5-1 to TRBJ1-2; D is unclear. The CDR3 is 15 residues long. V dropped 0 bases and J dropped 8 bases, with 17 bases sitting between them. Germline V gene sequence: CDR1 SGHRS, CDR2 YFSETQ. The CDR3 sequence: CASSLAPETARGYTF. CDR3 DNA sequence: TGCGCCAGCAGCTTGGCCCCGGAGACCGCTAGGGGCTACACCTTC.

Here the CDR3 reads CASSQRGGGQETQYF. The CDR3 region has the DNA TGTGCCAGCAGCCAACGGGGGGGGGGGCAAGAGACCCAGTACTTC. The chain is built from TRBV3-1 and TRBJ2-5, with 8 bases identical to TRBD2. This CDR3 contains 15 residues. The trim removed 2 bases at V and 2 bases at J, leaving 4 bases unmatched. CDR1 is LGHDT, CDR2 YNNKEL, per germline (reference sequence).

There are a few counts of this clonotype. The V and J genes are TRBV30 and TRBJ2-1; 15 nucleotides line up with TRBD2. Trimming removed 4 bases from V and 6 bases from J; junction bases left unmatched: 10. Germline V lookup: CDR1 GTSNPN, CDR2 SVGIG (reference sequence). This CDR3 is built from 17 residues. The CDR3 sequence: CAWTAGLAGGPGNEQFF. The CDR3 DNA sequence: TGTGCCTGGACCGCTGGACTAGCGGGAGGGCCTGGCAATGAGCAGTTCTTC.

This clonotype was observed at least ten times. The chain uses TRBV24-1 and TRBJ2-5; D possibly matches TRBD1 or TRBD2 (5 bases each). There are 11 residues in the CDR3. The ends were cut back, 7 bases at V and 8 bases at J, with 10 bases in the middle. The germline V gene encodes CDR1 KGHDR and CDR2 SFDVKD. CDR3 amino acids: CATSNGGTQYF. CDR3 nucleotide sequence: TGTGCCACCAGCAATGGGGGAACCCAGTACTTC.

CDR3 coding DNA: TGTGCCACCAGCAGAGACGACTTGTCCAATCAGCCCCAGCATTTT. Translating it yields CATSRDDLSNQPQHF. This sequence joins TRBV15 and TRBJ1-5; D uncertain. The V end lost 0 bases, the J end lost 3 bases, and 9 bases lay between the germline ends. Germline assignment: CDR1 LNHNV and CDR2 YYDKDF (reference sequence). This CDR3 has 15 residues.

This clonotype was detected once. The chain uses TRBV5-1 and TRBJ2-1; tentatively, D is TRBD1 (6 bases). V was cut by 8 bases and J by 8 bases, with 20 bases left in between. The germline gives CDR1 SGHRS, CDR2 YFSETQ. This CDR3 has 14 amino acids. The CDR3 DNA reads TGCGCCAGTAACCGGGACAACCCTGGGGATGAGCAGTTCTTC. Encoded protein: CASNRDNPGDEQFF.

This clonotype was seen a handful of times. V gene TRBV5-1 combines with J gene TRBJ2-1, with TRBD2 identical over 7 bases. This CDR3 has 15 amino acids. The ends lost 4 bases at V and 6 bases at J; junction bases unmatched: 10. Germline assignment: CDR1 SGHRS and CDR2 YFSETQ. The DNA for the CDR3 is TGCGCCAGCAGCCCGGAGGCGGGAGATCGCAATGAGCAGTTCTTC. This gives the protein CASSPEAGDRNEQFF.

This clonotype appeared many times. J is TRBJ2-1 and V is TRBV5-1; tentatively, D is TRBD1 (6 bases). The CDR3 extends over 15 amino acids. CDR1 is SGHRS, CDR2 YFSETQ, per germline. Trimming removed 3 bases from V and 2 bases from J, with 12 bases in between. The DNA of the CDR3 is TGCGCCAGCAGCTCCACCGGGACAACCTACAATGAGCAGTTCTTC. Translating it yields CASSSTGTTYNEQFF.

V usage is TRBV4-1 and J usage is TRBJ2-7; 7 bases match TRBD2. The V and J ends lost 1 base and 5 bases, in that order; junction bases with no gene match: 8. Germline lookup yields CDR1 MGHRA and CDR2 YSYEKL. CDR3 length: 15 residues. CDR3 region: CASSQAGGSTHEQYF. In DNA form, the CDR3 reads TGCGCCAGCAGCCAAGCAGGCGGGAGTACCCACGAGCAGTACTTC.

This clonotype was recorded many times. The V gene is TRBV6-2 or TRBV6-3, the J gene TRBJ2-2, with 13 bases aligning to TRBD2. The CDR3 runs to 16 residues. V dropped 8 bases and J dropped 4; count of bases not matched to a gene: 7. CDR1 and CDR2 (germline): MNHEY, SVGEGT. The chain's CDR3 is CASLAGLAGITGELFF. DNA of the CDR3: TGTGCCAGCCTCGCGGGACTAGCGGGAATCACCGGGGAGCTGTTTTTT.

This chain joins TRBV27 and TRBJ2-5, with TRBD2 matching 8 bases. CDR1 and CDR2 from the germline V gene are MNHEY and SMNVEV (reference sequence). The V and J ends lost 0 bases and 4 bases, in that order; junction bases with no gene match: 4. The CDR3 contains 15 residues. The CDR3: CASSLSAGGLETQYF. Written as DNA, the CDR3 is TGTGCCAGCAGTTTATCGGCGGGGGGCTTAGAGACCCAGTACTTC.

The V call is TRBV12-3 or TRBV12-4, the J call TRBJ2-2; 14 nucleotides align to TRBD2. The length of the CDR3 is 17 residues. Trimming at V came to 5 bases and at J to 4 bases, leaving 6 bases not matched to a gene. The CDR3 DNA sequence: TGTGCCAGCAGTCGACTAGCGGGAGGGATTGGCACCGGGGAGCTGTTTTTT. It translates to CASSRLAGGIGTGELFF.

The gene calls are TRBV6-1 and TRBJ1-2; TRBD1 is a possible D gene (5 bases). V gave up 3 bases and J gave up 3 bases, with 8 bases separating them. Germline CDR1 is MNHNS and CDR2 is SASEGT. CDR3 length equals 13 residues. CDR3 in DNA: TGTGCCAGCAGTGACCAGGGTTACTATGGCTACACCTTC. As protein: CASSDQGYYGYTF.

Here the CDR3 DNA reads TGCGCCAGCAGCTCCAAAGGTTACCAAGAGACCCAGTACTTC. This translates into CASSSKGYQETQYF. The chain joins TRBV5-1 to TRBJ2-5; no reliable D call. Germline V gene lookup returns CDR1 SGHRS and CDR2 YFSETQ. V was clipped by 3 bases and J by 0 bases, with 9 bases between them. The CDR3 covers 14 residues.

This clonotype was detected only a few times. The chain links TRBV2 to TRBJ1-4; the D gene is possibly TRBD1 (5 bases). Germline V CDR1 and CDR2: SNHLY, FYNNEI. V was cut by 2 bases and J by 5 bases, with 9 bases left in between. CDR3 length equals 14 residues. As DNA, the CDR3 is TGTGCCAGCAGTGAAAGACAGAAAAATGAAAAACTGTTTTTT. It codes for CASSERQKNEKLFF.

This clonotype was recorded many times. The chain is built from TRBV20-1 and TRBJ2-1, with 8 nucleotides matching TRBD2. Trimming at V came to 3 bases and at J to 7 bases, leaving 11 bases not matched to a gene. The CDR3 loop spans 15 amino acids. CDR1 and CDR2 (germline): DFQATT, SNEGSKA (reference sequence). CDR3 nucleotides: TGCAGTGCTAGGGTCTTAGCGGGGTTCGGGAATGAGCAGTTCTTC. Its protein is CSARVLAGFGNEQFF.

This clonotype was seen a few times. CDR3 sequence reads: CASGRGYNEQFF. The CDR3 DNA reads as TGTGCCAGCGGACGGGGCTACAATGAGCAGTTCTTC. V and J are TRBV7-9 and TRBJ2-1, with D perhaps TRBD2 (5 bases). With 8 bases removed from V and 3 bases from J, the gap between germline ends came to 8 bases. Germline-derived CDR1 and CDR2 are SEHNR and FQNEAQ (reference sequence). The CDR3 loop spans 12 amino acids.

A word on this clonotype: Being one base from a much bigger clone, this may be a read error. The genes are TRBV2 and TRBJ2-2; 11 bases agree with TRBD2. Germline values: CDR1 SNHLY, CDR2 FYNNEI. Unmatched junction bases numbered 6, after V lost 5 bases and J lost 4 bases. The CDR3 covers 16 residues. CDR3 DNA sequence: TGTGCCAGCAGTAAAACTAGCGGGAGTGGCACCGGGGAGCTGTTTTTT. This sequence encodes CASSKTSGSGTGELFF.

This clonotype was found a few times. V usage is TRBV7-2 and J usage is TRBJ1-3, with a possible D match to TRBD1 (5 bases). Germline CDR1 reads SGHTA; CDR2 reads FQGNSA. Trimming took 2 bases from V and 1 from J, leaving 15 bases between them. This CDR3 region has 17 residues. The CDR3: CASSLWGSGTSGNTIYF. The CDR3 DNA sequence: TGTGCCAGCAGCTTATGGGGTAGTGGGACTTCTGGAAACACCATATATTTT.

V usage is TRBV7-2 and J usage is TRBJ1-5; unclear D gene. This CDR3 contains 14 residues. CDR1 and CDR2 (germline): SGHTA, FQGNSA. Trimming took 6 bases from V and 3 from J, leaving 12 bases between them. The CDR3 is CASSLVRFNQPQHF. The CDR3 coding sequence is TGTGCCAGCAGTCTAGTGAGGTTCAATCAGCCCCAGCATTTT.

The chain recombines TRBV6-1 with TRBJ2-5, with TRBD1 matching over 9 bases. Germline V gene data show CDR1 as MNHNS and CDR2 as SASEGT. With 9 bases clipped from V and 5 bases from J, the junction kept 4 bases outside the gene matches. CDR3 length: 12 residues. CDR3 region: CASRTGVETQYF. The CDR3 DNA reads as TGTGCCAGTAGGACAGGGGTGGAGACCCAGTACTTC.

In its sample, this clonotype was seen many times. J is TRBJ2-2 and V is TRBV3-1, with 9 bases aligning to TRBD2. Trimming took 1 base from V and 7 from J; bases not matched to a gene: 7. This CDR3 comprises 16 residues. Germline CDR1 and CDR2: LGHDT and YNNKEL (reference sequence). The CDR3 DNA reads as TGTGCCAGCAGCCAAGGGAATAGCGGGAGAGGCGGGGAGCTGTTTTTT. Protein sequence: CASSQGNSGRGGELFF.

This chain connects TRBV7-2 to TRBJ2-1; TRBD2 aligns across 9 bases. In germline, CDR1 is SGHTA, CDR2 FQGNSA. J was trimmed by 12 bases and V by 2 bases; bases with no gene match: 11. The length of the CDR3 is 15 residues. The CDR3 reads CASSLPTSGTRRQFF. The DNA of the CDR3 is TGTGCCAGCAGCTTACCGACTAGCGGAACACGACGGCAGTTCTTC.